The 8 T cell receptor beta chains given below trace back to one sample, sequenced in a study of blood T cell repertoires in COVID-19. Repertoires were generated with immunoSEQ multiplex PCR, while TCRdb's copy carries only in-frame clones and drops some. The sample lists 220,000 or so clones, roughly nine tenths occurring once. Sample: peripheral blood. The receptors derive from a woman in her forties or fifties with COVID-19, enrolled during active disease.

V gene TRBV5-6 combines with J gene TRBJ2-4; 9 bases fit TRBD1. J lost 9 bases, V lost 3 bases, and 13 bases had no gene match. Germline CDR1 SGHDT, CDR2 YYEEEE. The CDR3 sequence is 16 residues long. The CDR3 loop is CASSSTPRQGGSIQYF. The CDR3 coding sequence is TGTGCCAGCAGCTCTACCCCCAGACAGGGGGGGAGCATTCAGTACTTC.

The chain has TRBV19 and TRBJ2-3; maybe TRBD1 (5 bases). Trimming stripped 6 bases from V and 3 bases from J, with 10 bases between. The CDR3 spans 13 residues. CDR1 and CDR2 (germline): LNHDA, SQIVND (reference sequence). CDR3 residues: CASRNRQTDTQYF. As DNA, the CDR3 is TGTGCCAGTAGGAACAGGCAGACAGATACGCAGTATTTT.

This clone was found once. V and J are TRBV12-5 and TRBJ1-1, with a tentative D call TRBD1 (6 bases). The CDR3 contains 16 residues. Germline V CDR1 and CDR2: LGHNT, FRNRAP. The V end lost 4 bases, the J end lost 4 bases, and 19 bases lay between the germline ends. The CDR3 sequence is CASGSAAGTRLTEAFF. In DNA, the CDR3 is TGTGCTAGTGGTTCAGCGGCCGGGACAAGACTCACTGAAGCTTTCTTT.

The CDR3 here is CASSKGGAGSYEQYF. CDR3 DNA sequence: TGTGCCAGTAGTAAAGGTGGCGCAGGAAGCTACGAGCAGTACTTC. The V gene is TRBV19, the J gene TRBJ2-7, with unresolved D. V was shortened by 4 bases and J by 3 bases, with 16 bases between the two germline ends. The CDR3 is 15 residues long. CDR1 LNHDA and CDR2 SQIVND come from the germline V gene (reference sequence).

The chain uses TRBV12-5 and TRBJ2-7, with D hard to call. V lost 8 bases, J lost 6 bases, and 11 bases lay in between. CDR3 length: 11 residues. Germline V gene lookup returns CDR1 LGHNT and CDR2 FRNRAP. In DNA form, the CDR3 reads TGTGCTAGTAAGTTAAACGGCGAGCAGTACGTC. Amino acid sequence: CASKLNGEQYV.

The chain combines TRBV21-1 with TRBJ1-6; the DNA was not used to check the table's D call, TRBD1. TRBV21-1 corresponds to a pseudogene. CDR3 length equals 15 residues. The CDR3 region is CASSLGRDNNSPLHF. The CDR3 bases are TGTGCCAGCAGTTTGGGCCGGGACAATAATTCACCCCTCCACTTT.

This chain uses TRBV10-1 with TRBJ1-5, with D unclear. With 3 bases removed from V and 1 base from J, the gap between germline ends came to 28 bases. The CDR3 is 21 amino acids. Germline V gives CDR1 WNHNN, CDR2 SYGVQD (reference sequence). CDR3 residues: CASSEGDTTQEAGDSNQPQHF. The CDR3 nucleotides read TGCGCCAGCAGTGAAGGAGATACGACACAAGAAGCGGGCGACAGCAATCAGCCCCAGCATTTT.

V and J are TRBV6-5 and TRBJ2-1; 7 nucleotides match TRBD2. The CDR3 extends over 16 amino acids. The J segment lost 10 bases and the V segment lost 0 bases, leaving 12 bases of the junction unmatched. Looked up from germline, CDR1 is MNHEY and CDR2 is SVGAGI. Here the CDR3 reads CASSYSAGKLPMEQFF. CDR3 sequence (DNA): TGTGCCAGCAGTTACTCAGCGGGGAAGCTTCCGATGGAGCAGTTCTTC.